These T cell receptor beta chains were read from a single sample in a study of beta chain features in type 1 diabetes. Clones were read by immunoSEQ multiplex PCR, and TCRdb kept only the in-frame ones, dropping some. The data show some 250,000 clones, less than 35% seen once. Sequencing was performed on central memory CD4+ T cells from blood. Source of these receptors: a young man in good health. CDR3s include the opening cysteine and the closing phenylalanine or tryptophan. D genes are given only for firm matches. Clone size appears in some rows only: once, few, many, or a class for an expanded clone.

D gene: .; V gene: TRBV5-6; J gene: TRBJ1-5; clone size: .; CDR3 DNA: TGTGCCAGCAGCTTTTCTCCGAATCAGCCCCAGCATTTT; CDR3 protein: CASSFSPNQPQHF
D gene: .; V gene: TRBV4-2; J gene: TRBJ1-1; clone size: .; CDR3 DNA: TGTGCCAGCAGCCACGGTCCGGGGGGGGACACTGAAGCTTTCTTT; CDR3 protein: CASSHGPGGDTEAFF
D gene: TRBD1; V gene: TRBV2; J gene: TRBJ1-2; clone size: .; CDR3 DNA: TGTGCCAGCAGCGGGACAGGGAACTATGGCTACACCTTC; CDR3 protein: CASSGTGNYGYTF
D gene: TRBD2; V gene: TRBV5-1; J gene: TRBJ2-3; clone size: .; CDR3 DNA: TGCGCCAGCAGCTTGAATTTACTAGCGGGGGCCTATACGCAGTATTTT; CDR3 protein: CASSLNLLAGAYTQYF
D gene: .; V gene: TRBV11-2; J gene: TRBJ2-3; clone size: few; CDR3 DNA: TGTGCCAGCAGCTTAAGTGCAGATACGCAGTATTTT; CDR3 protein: CASSLSADTQYF
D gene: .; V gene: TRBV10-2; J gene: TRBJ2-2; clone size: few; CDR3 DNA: TGCGCCAGCGCGTCCACAGGGTACGGCGGGGAGCTGTTTTTT; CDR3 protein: CASASTGYGGELFF
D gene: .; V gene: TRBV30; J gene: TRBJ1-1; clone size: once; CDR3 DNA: TGTGTTCGGAGGGACACCCAAAACACTGAAGCTTTCTTT; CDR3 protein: CVRRDTQNTEAFF
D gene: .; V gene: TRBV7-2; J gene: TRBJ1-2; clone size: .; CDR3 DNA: TGTGCCAGCAGCTTATCTAACTATGGCTACACCTTC; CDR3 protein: CASSLSNYGYTF
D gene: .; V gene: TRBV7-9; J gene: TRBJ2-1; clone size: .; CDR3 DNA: TGTGCCAGCAGCTTCTTTGGGGAGGCCAATGAGCAGTTCTTC; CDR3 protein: CASSFFGEANEQFF
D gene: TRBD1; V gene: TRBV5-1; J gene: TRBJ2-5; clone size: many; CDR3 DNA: TGCGCCAGCAGCATCACCGGGACAGGGACCGTGACCCAGTACTTC; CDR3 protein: CASSITGTGTVTQYF
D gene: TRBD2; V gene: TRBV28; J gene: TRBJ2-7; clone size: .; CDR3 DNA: TGTGCCAGCAGACGAAGCGGGAGCCTCTACGAGCAGTACTTC; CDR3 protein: CASRRSGSLYEQYF
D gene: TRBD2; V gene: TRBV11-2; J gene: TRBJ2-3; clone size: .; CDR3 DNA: TGTGCCAGCAGTCTCACTTGGGTAGCGGGAGAGGCAGATACGCAGTATTTT; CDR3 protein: CASSLTWVAGEADTQYF
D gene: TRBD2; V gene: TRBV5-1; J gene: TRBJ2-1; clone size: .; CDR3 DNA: TGCGCCAGCAGCCCGGGACTAGCGGGAGGCCCTCAGAATGAGCAGTTCTTC; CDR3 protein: CASSPGLAGGPQNEQFF
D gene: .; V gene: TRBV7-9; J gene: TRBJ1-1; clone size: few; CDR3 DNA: TGTGCCAGCAGCTTAATTTCTGAAGCTTTCTTT; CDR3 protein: CASSLISEAFF
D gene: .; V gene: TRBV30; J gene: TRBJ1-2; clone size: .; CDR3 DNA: TGTGCCTGGAGTGTTGGCAGCACTAACTATGGCTACACCTTC; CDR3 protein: CAWSVGSTNYGYTF
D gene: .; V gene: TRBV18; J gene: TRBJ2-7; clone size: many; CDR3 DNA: TGTGCCAGCTCACCAGACAGCAACTACGAGCAGTACTTC; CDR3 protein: CASSPDSNYEQYF
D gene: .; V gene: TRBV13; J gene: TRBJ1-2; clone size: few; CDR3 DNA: TGTGCCAGCAGCTTGAGGGTCGACTATGGCTACACCTTC; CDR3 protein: CASSLRVDYGYTF
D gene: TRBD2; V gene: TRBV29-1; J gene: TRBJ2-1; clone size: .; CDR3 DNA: TGCAGCGTTGTAGGCGGGAGGTCCTACAATGAGCAGTTCTTC; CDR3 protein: CSVVGGRSYNEQFF
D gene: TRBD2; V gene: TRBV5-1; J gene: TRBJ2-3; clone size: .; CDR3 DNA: TGCGCCAGCAGCTTGGAACCTAGCGGGAATTCAGATACGCAGTATTTT; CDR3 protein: CASSLEPSGNSDTQYF
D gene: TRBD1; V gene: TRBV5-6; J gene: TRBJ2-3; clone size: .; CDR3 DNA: TGTGCCAGCAGCTACAGGGGTGCAGATACGCAGTATTTT; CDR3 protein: CASSYRGADTQYF
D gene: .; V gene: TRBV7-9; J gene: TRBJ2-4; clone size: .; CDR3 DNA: TGTGCCAGCAGCCTTTCGGTAGCCAAAAACATTCAGTACTTC; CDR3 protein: CASSLSVAKNIQYF
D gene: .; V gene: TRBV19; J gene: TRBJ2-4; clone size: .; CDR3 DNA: TGTGCCAGTAGTTATAGAGAGGCGGGGAAAAACATTCAGTACTTC; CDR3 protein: CASSYREAGKNIQYF
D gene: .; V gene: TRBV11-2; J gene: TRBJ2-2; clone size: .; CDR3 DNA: TGTGCCAGCAGCTTAGAGTATACCGGGGAGCTGTTTTTT; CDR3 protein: CASSLEYTGELFF
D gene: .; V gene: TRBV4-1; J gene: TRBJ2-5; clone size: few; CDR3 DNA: TGCGCCAGCAGCCAAGATCCGGGGCAGGAGACCCAGTACTTC; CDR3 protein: CASSQDPGQETQYF
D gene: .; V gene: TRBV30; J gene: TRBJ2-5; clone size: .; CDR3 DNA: TGTGCCTGGAAACGGTTAGGAGAGACCCAGTACTTC; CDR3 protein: CAWKRLGETQYF
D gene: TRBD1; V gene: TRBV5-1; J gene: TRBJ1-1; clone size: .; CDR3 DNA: TGCGCCAGCAGCGATTCAGGGGGCACTGAAGCTTTCTTT; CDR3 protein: CASSDSGGTEAFF
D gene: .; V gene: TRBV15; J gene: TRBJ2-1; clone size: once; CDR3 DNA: TGTGCCACCAGCCCTAAAGAAGGCGGTAATGAGCAGTTCTTC; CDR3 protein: CATSPKEGGNEQFF
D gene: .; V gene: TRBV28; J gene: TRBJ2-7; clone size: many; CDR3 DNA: TGTGCCAGCAGGACACAGGGGGCTAGCGGGAGATACGAGCAGTACTTC; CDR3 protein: CASRTQGASGRYEQYF
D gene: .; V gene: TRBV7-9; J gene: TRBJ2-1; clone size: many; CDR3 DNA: TGTGCCAGCAGCTTAGACCAAAAGTACAATGAGCAGTTCTTC; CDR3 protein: CASSLDQKYNEQFF
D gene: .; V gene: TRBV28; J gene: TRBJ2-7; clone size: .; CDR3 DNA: TGTGCCAGCAGTTTATCGGGACGGGACTACGAGCAGTACTTC; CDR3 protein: CASSLSGRDYEQYF
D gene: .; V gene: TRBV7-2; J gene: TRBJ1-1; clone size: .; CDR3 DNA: TGTGCCAGCAGCCGGACGTCGGTGGGGGCTGAAGCTTTCTTT; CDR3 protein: CASSRTSVGAEAFF
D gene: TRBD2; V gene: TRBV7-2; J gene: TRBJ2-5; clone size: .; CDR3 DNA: TGTGCCAGCAGCTTAGCGGGTAGCGGGAGCTGGGAGACCCAGTACTTC; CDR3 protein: CASSLAGSGSWETQYF
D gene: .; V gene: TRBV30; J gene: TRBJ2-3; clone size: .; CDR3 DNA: TGTGCCTGGATACTTAAGTATACGCAGTATTTT; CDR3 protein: CAWILKYTQYF